These T cell receptor beta chains were read from a single sample in a study of early T cells in non-severe SARS-CoV-2 infection. MiXCR was run by TCRdb on the 5' RACE reads, yielding one entry per CDR3 protein. In the table there are 51,000 or so distinct CDR3 sequences, 9.5% to 12% of which are singletons. Sequenced material: whole blood. The receptors were gathered from an adult who was a healthcare worker with PCR-confirmed SARS-CoV-2 infection or an uninfected control (not recorded which). CDR3s include the opening cysteine and the closing phenylalanine or tryptophan. The D gene is left open where the match is weak. Some rows have no size entry. The others give once, few or many, or a class for an expanded clone.

D	V	J	size	CDR3	DNA
.	TRBV12-3/TRBV12-4	TRBJ2-3	.	CATDRPGDTQYF	TGTGCCACCGACAGGCCTGGGGATACGCAGTATTTT
TRBD2	TRBV3-1	TRBJ2-1	few	CASSPIAAGGVDEQFF	TGTGCCAGCAGCCCGATAGCAGCGGGAGGGGTGGATGAGCAGTTCTTC
.	TRBV7-9	TRBJ2-7	few	CASSPPWGDYEQYF	TGTGCCAGCAGCCCCCCATGGGGGGACTACGAGCAGTACTTC
.	TRBV11-3	TRBJ2-1	many	CASSVRSSEQFF	TGTGCCAGCAGCGTAAGGTCGTCTGAGCAGTTCTTC
.	TRBV6-5	TRBJ2-2	many	CASSYSWRTGELFF	TGTGCCAGCAGTTACTCCTGGCGAACCGGGGAGCTGTTTTTT
TRBD2	TRBV5-1	TRBJ2-1	many	CASSSVAGNVDEQFF	TGCGCCAGCAGCTCGGTAGCGGGGAATGTCGATGAGCAGTTCTTC
.	TRBV6-2/TRBV6-3	TRBJ2-1	medium-sized	CASSPQAGHTNEQFF	TGTGCCAGCAGTCCTCAGGCGGGGCATACCAATGAGCAGTTCTTC
.	TRBV29-1	TRBJ2-5	.	CSVEGTVQGPSQETQYF	TGCAGCGTTGAAGGAACAGTACAGGGCCCATCCCAAGAGACCCAGTACTTC
.	TRBV5-5	TRBJ2-7	.	CASSLTLGYEQYF	TGTGCCAGCAGCCTGACCCTAGGCTACGAGCAGTACTTC
.	TRBV2	TRBJ1-5	many	CASSPRQSNQPQHF	TGTGCCAGCAGTCCAAGACAGTCAAATCAGCCCCAGCATTTT
.	TRBV7-9	TRBJ2-7	many	CASSLGGADEQYF	TGTGCCAGCAGCCTAGGGGGGGCCGACGAGCAGTACTTC
TRBD2	TRBV12-3/TRBV12-4	TRBJ2-1	many	CASSLYRSGGADEQFF	TGTGCCAGCAGTTTATATCGTAGCGGGGGGGCGGATGAGCAGTTCTTC
TRBD2	TRBV4-2	TRBJ2-2	many	CASTETLAGGSGELFF	TGTGCCAGCACCGAAACCCTAGCGGGAGGGTCCGGGGAGCTGTTTTTT